Below, 29 T cell receptor beta chains from the same sample are listed, as sequenced in a study of blood T cell repertoires in COVID-19. Measured with immunoSEQ multiplex PCR; TCRdb has only the in-frame clones, and not every one. Of around 330,000 clones listed, approximately 91% are singletons. The sample taken for sequencing was PBMCs or T cells enriched from blood (not recorded which). These TCRs come from a man aged 55 to 69 who had recovered from COVID-19.

The rearrangement joins TRBV5-1 to TRBJ2-7, with a weak D call TRBD2 (6 bases). The V gene's germline CDR1 is SGHRS and CDR2 YFSETQ. The CDR3 sequence is 15 residues long. Trimming shortened V by 1 base and J by 6 bases, and 17 bases separated the two germline ends. The CDR3 is CASSLFRDWGVEQYF. In nucleotides, the CDR3 is TGCGCCAGCAGCTTGTTCCGGGACTGGGGCGTCGAGCAGTACTTC.

The gene calls are TRBV11-2 and TRBJ2-7; TRBD1 matches 7 bases. The CDR3 covers 14 residues. The ends lost 5 bases at V and 6 bases at J; junction bases unmatched: 10. Germline-derived CDR1 and CDR2 are SGHAT and FQNNGV. Written as DNA, the CDR3 is TGTGCCAGCAGCCCTGACAGGGATGGAGGCGAGCAGTACTTC. Its protein product is CASSPDRDGGEQYF. Combining the CDR3 with reference TRBV11-2 and TRBJ2-7 gives the whole variable domain EAGVAQSPRYKIIEKRQSVAFWCNPISGHATLYWYQQILGQGPKLLIQFQNNGVVDDSQLPKDRFSAERLKGVDSTLKIQPAKLEDSAVYLCASSPDRDGGEQYFGPGTRLTVT.

This sequence joins TRBV7-2 and TRBJ2-1; D gene uncertain. There are 13 residues in the CDR3. Per germline, CDR1 SGHTA and CDR2 FQGNSA. V was pared by 0 bases and J by 6 bases, with 6 bases between. The CDR3: CASSLAPINEQFF. The DNA for the CDR3 is TGTGCCAGCAGCTTAGCCCCCATCAATGAGCAGTTCTTC.

V gene TRBV28 combines with J gene TRBJ1-5; D gene ambiguous. There are 17 residues in the CDR3. Germline CDR1 MDHEN, CDR2 SYDVKM. V gave up 3 bases and J gave up 4 bases, with 19 bases separating them. CDR3 coding DNA: TGTGCCAGCAGTTTCTATATTACGGGGATCTGGAATCAGCCCCAGCATTTT. Protein product: CASSFYITGIWNQPQHF.

CDR3 amino acids: CASSVGPGGDEKLFF. In DNA form, the CDR3 reads TGTGCCAGCAGCGTGGGACCGGGAGGGGATGAAAAACTGTTTTTT. This sequence joins TRBV5-8 and TRBJ1-4; D perhaps matches TRBD1 (5 bases). The CDR3 runs 15 residues. The germline V gene has CDR1 SGHTS and CDR2 YDEGEE. V was trimmed by 4 bases and J by 6 bases, leaving 16 bases between them.

This chain connects TRBV2 to TRBJ1-1, with TRBD1 as a possible D gene (6 bases). This CDR3 contains 13 residues. V lost 6 bases to trimming and J lost 4 bases, with 12 bases between them. The germline V gene encodes CDR1 SNHLY and CDR2 FYNNEI. This CDR3 reads CASSQEGVTEAFF. For the CDR3, the DNA is TGTGCCAGCAGCCAAGAGGGGGTCACTGAAGCTTTCTTT.

The chain is built from TRBV6-5 and TRBJ1-2; D remains unclear. Per the germline V gene, CDR1 is MNHEY and CDR2 is SVGAGI. The CDR3 extends over 15 amino acids. V lost 7 bases and J lost 2, with 17 bases in between. The CDR3, as DNA: TGTGCCAGCACCGAGCCGCCGACTGCAAACTATGGCTACACCTTC. It is translated as CASTEPPTANYGYTF.

This sequence joins TRBV6-5 and TRBJ2-2; 7 bases agree with TRBD2. V dropped 7 bases and J dropped 1; count of bases not matched to a gene: 6. From germline, CDR1 is MNHEY and CDR2 SVGAGI. The CDR3 consists of 15 residues. As DNA, the CDR3 is TGTGCCAGCACTTTAGCGGGTCTGAACACCGGGGAGCTGTTTTTT. The encoded protein is CASTLAGLNTGELFF.

The chain employs TRBV4-1 and TRBJ2-7; 9 bases align to TRBD1. Germline CDR1 and CDR2: MGHRA and YSYEKL. V trimming: 4 bases; J trimming: 2 bases; junction bases outside the gene matches: 12. This CDR3 spans 17 amino acids. The chain's CDR3 is CASSPSWEGQGAYEQYF. CDR3 coding DNA: TGCGCCAGCAGCCCCTCTTGGGAGGGACAGGGAGCCTACGAGCAGTACTTC.

The V call is TRBV28, the J call TRBJ2-5, with 13 bases matching TRBD2. The CDR3 runs 15 residues. Germline V gene data show CDR1 as MDHEN and CDR2 as SYDVKM. Trimming cost V 6 bases and J 2 bases; bases outside gene matches: 3. The CDR3 DNA follows: TGTGCCAGCAGGGGACTAGCGGGGATTCAAGAGACCCAGTACTTC. Residues: CASRGLAGIQETQYF.

In this sample, this clone turned up once. This chain links TRBV2 with TRBJ2-7, with 8 nucleotides matching TRBD1. This CDR3 contains 16 residues. With V trimmed by 6 bases and J by 3 bases, 13 bases remained unmatched. The germline gives CDR1 SNHLY, CDR2 FYNNEI. The CDR3 spells CASREDRDRLLYEQYF. In DNA form, the CDR3 reads TGTGCCAGCAGAGAGGACAGGGATCGGCTCCTCTACGAGCAGTACTTC.

This clone has just a few counts. J is TRBJ2-7 and V is TRBV7-2; 7 bases are a match to TRBD2. The length of the CDR3 is 15 residues. J was trimmed by 2 bases and V by 1 base; bases with no gene match: 5. Germline V gene lookup returns CDR1 SGHTA and CDR2 FQGNSA. CDR3 in DNA: TGTGCCAGCAGCTTAGGGCTAGCGGAGACCTACGAGCAGTACTTC. It yields the protein CASSLGLAETYEQYF. Based on the CDR3 plus reference TRBV7-2 and TRBJ2-7, the full variable domain is GAGVSQSPSNKVTEKGKDVELRCDPISGHTALYWYRQSLGQGLEFLIYFQGNSAPDKSGLPSDRFSAERTGGSVSTLTIQRTQQEDSAVYLCASSLGLAETYEQYFGPGTRLTVT.

The chain links TRBV28 to TRBJ1-3; no clear D gene. Germline CDR1 is MDHEN and CDR2 is SYDVKM. The CDR3 is 16 amino acids. Trimming pared 6 bases from V and 0 bases from J, leaving 15 bases between. The CDR3 loop is CASSFRALPSGNTIYF. The CDR3 DNA reads TGTGCCAGCAGCTTCCGCGCTCTACCCTCTGGAAACACCATATATTTT. Full variable domain (rest looked up from reference TRBV28 and TRBJ1-3): DVKVTQSSRYLVKRTGEKVFLECVQDMDHENMFWYRQDPGLGLRLIYFSYDVKMKEKGDIPEGYSVSREKKERFSLILESASTNQTSMYLCASSFRALPSGNTIYFGEGSWLTVV.

This clone has only a few counts. This chain uses TRBV6-5 with TRBJ2-7; tentative D call: TRBD2 (6 bases). Trimming removed 2 bases at V and 4 bases at J, with 18 bases between. This CDR3 has 16 amino acids. Germline CDR1 and CDR2: MNHEY and SVGAGI. CDR3 sequence: CASSYVPEGPLYEQYF. CDR3 nucleotides: TGTGCCAGCAGTTACGTCCCGGAGGGACCACTTTACGAGCAGTACTTC.

V and J are TRBV18 and TRBJ2-1; 8 bases are shared with TRBD1. Germline trimming cut 0 bases from V and 8 bases from J; bases unmatched to any gene: 3. This CDR3 comprises 14 residues. CDR1 KGHSH and CDR2 LQKENI come from the germline V gene. The chain's CDR3 is CASSPPSGGYEQFF. The CDR3 bases are TGTGCCAGCTCACCACCTTCAGGGGGCTATGAGCAGTTCTTC. The whole variable domain, filled in from reference TRBV18 and TRBJ2-1, reads NAGVMQNPRHLVRRRGQEARLRCSPMKGHSHVYWYRQLPEEGLKFMVYLQKENIIDESGMPKERFSAEFPKEGPSILRIQQVVRGDSAAYFCASSPPSGGYEQFFGPGTRLTVL.

The J gene is TRBJ2-1, the V gene TRBV19; 7 bases map to TRBD2. The V segment lost 5 bases and the J segment 1 base; nucleotides outside the gene matches: 2. Germline CDR1 reads LNHDA; CDR2 reads SQIVND (reference sequence). CDR3 length: 14 residues. CDR3 in DNA: TGTGCCAGTAGTGTGGGGGGGTCCTACAATGAGCAGTTCTTC. Its protein product is CASSVGGSYNEQFF. The full variable domain, its missing parts supplied by reference TRBV19 and TRBJ2-1, is DGGITQSPKYLFRKEGQNVTLSCEQNLNHDAMYWYRQDPGQGLRLIYYSQIVNDFQKGDIAEGYSVSREKKESFPLTVTSAQKNPTAFYLCASSVGGSYNEQFFGPGTRLTVL.

The gene calls are TRBV9 and TRBJ1-3, with 11 bases lining up with TRBD1. V gave up 0 bases and J gave up 0 bases; unmatched junction bases: 2. CDR1 and CDR2 from the germline V gene are SGDLS and YYNGEE. This CDR3 region has 17 residues. In nucleotides, the CDR3 is TGTGCCAGCAGCGTAGCGGGACAGGGGGACTCTGGAAACACCATATATTTT. The encoded protein is CASSVAGQGDSGNTIYF.

This chain connects TRBV9 to TRBJ2-1; 12 bases are a match to TRBD1. The CDR3 spans 18 residues. The J segment lost 7 bases and the V segment lost 1 base, leaving 12 bases of the junction unmatched. Germline CDR1 SGDLS, CDR2 YYNGEE. The CDR3 DNA reads as TGTGCCAGCAGCGTACACGAGTTGGGACAGGGGGCGTATAATGAGCAGTTCTTC. Its translation is CASSVHELGQGAYNEQFF.

The rearrangement links TRBV10-3 to TRBJ2-1; 8 nucleotides line up with TRBD2. The CDR3 is 18 amino acids. Germline assignment: CDR1 ENHRY and CDR2 SYGVKD. Trimming cost V 10 bases and J 3 bases; bases outside gene matches: 20. The CDR3 sequence is CASGPGTRSSNSYNEQFF. As DNA, the CDR3 is TGTGCCAGCGGTCCCGGGACTAGAAGTTCTAACAGCTACAATGAGCAGTTCTTC.

The V and J genes are TRBV6-5 and TRBJ2-5, with D possibly matching TRBD2 (7 bases). The CDR3 runs 14 residues. CDR1 and CDR2 from the germline V gene are MNHEY and SVGAGI. The V end was cut by 5 bases, the J end by 5 bases, with 15 bases between. The CDR3: CASSRVRGGETQYF. The CDR3 DNA reads TGTGCCAGCAGTAGAGTGAGGGGGGGCGAGACCCAGTACTTC.

Here the CDR3 reads CASSHPGAEAFF. CDR3 nucleotide sequence: TGTGCCAGCAGCCATCCAGGGGCTGAAGCTTTCTTT. The chain employs TRBV7-3 and TRBJ1-1, with a possible D match to TRBD1 (6 bases). The CDR3 totals 12 residues. Germline V gene sequence: CDR1 SGHTA, CDR2 FQGTGA. V was pared by 5 bases and J by 6 bases, with 10 bases between.

The chain is built from TRBV28 and TRBJ1-5; 7 positions match TRBD1. Germline trimming cut 2 bases from V and 5 bases from J; bases unmatched to any gene: 6. Per the germline V gene, CDR1 is MDHEN and CDR2 is SYDVKM. The CDR3 spans 15 residues. The CDR3, as DNA: TGTGCCAGCAGTTTAGGGGACAGATTACATCAGCCCCAGCATTTT. It codes for CASSLGDRLHQPQHF.

The genes are TRBV2 and TRBJ2-3, with TRBD2 matching over 8 bases. The germline CDR1 and CDR2 sequences are SNHLY and FYNNEI. V lost 11 bases and J lost 3; bases outside the gene matches: 16. The CDR3 is 16 residues long. CDR3 amino acids: CAGQAGAPFGTDTQYF. The CDR3 DNA sequence: TGTGCCGGACAAGCGGGAGCGCCCTTTGGGACAGATACGCAGTATTTT.

This chain's CDR3 is CASSPRVPLYGYTF. DNA of the CDR3: TGTGCCAGCTCACCACGAGTTCCTCTCTATGGCTACACCTTC. The genes are TRBV18 and TRBJ1-2; D gene unclear. Trimming took off 1 base at V and 4 bases at J, with 10 bases between the two ends. This CDR3 has 14 residues. Germline V gene lookup returns CDR1 KGHSH and CDR2 LQKENI.

This chain connects TRBV20-1 to TRBJ2-7; D remains ambiguous. The germline gives CDR1 DFQATT, CDR2 SNEGSKA (reference sequence). This CDR3 has 15 amino acids. V lost 3 bases to trimming and J lost 0 bases, with 15 bases between them. This CDR3 is CSASSIRLGSYEQYF. The CDR3 DNA sequence: TGCAGTGCTAGTTCCATCCGACTCGGCTCCTACGAGCAGTACTTC.

CDR3 region: CASSLGLGGSYNEQFF. The DNA for the CDR3 is TGTGCCAGCAGCTTAGGGCTTGGAGGTTCCTACAATGAGCAGTTCTTC. V usage is TRBV7-3 and J usage is TRBJ2-1; possible D gene TRBD2, 5 bases. Trimming stripped 2 bases from V and 1 base from J, with 12 bases between. The germline V gene has CDR1 SGHTA and CDR2 FQGTGA. The CDR3 is made up of 16 amino acids.

The V gene is TRBV11-2, the J gene TRBJ2-1; TRBD2 agrees at 12 bases. This CDR3 region has 15 residues. In germline, CDR1 is SGHAT, CDR2 FQNNGV. V shed 4 bases and J 12 bases; nucleotides not matched to a gene: 10. The CDR3 nucleotides are TGTGCCAGCAGCTCGCCCGGGACTAGCGGGTGGATGCAGTTCTTC. As protein: CASSSPGTSGWMQFF.

The V call is TRBV27, the J call TRBJ1-6; 11 bases are shared with TRBD1. V shed 2 bases, J shed 11 bases, and the junction held 14 bases outside the gene matches. The CDR3 consists of 18 residues. Germline CDR1 MNHEY, CDR2 SMNVEV (reference sequence). The CDR3 nucleotides are TGTGCCAGCAGTTTAACAATGGGACAGGGGGTTTCGATTACACCCCTCCACTTT. The encoded protein is CASSLTMGQGVSITPLHF.

The chain joins TRBV6-5 to TRBJ1-5, with D perhaps matching TRBD1 (5 bases). The CDR3 length is 14 residues. Germline-derived CDR1 and CDR2 are MNHEY and SVGAGI. The V end lost 7 bases, the J end lost 7 bases, and 17 bases lay between the germline ends. CDR3 coding DNA: TGTGCCAGCATCGAAGGGGAACGGGGGCAGCCCCAGCATTTT. Translation: CASIEGERGQPQHF.